The 21 T cell receptor beta chains below come from one sample, sequenced in a study of cytomegalovirus exposure and HLA in healthy donors. With 60 Vbeta and 13 Jbeta primers, the PCR was carried out. Profiling relied on immunoSEQ multiplex PCR, and the TCRdb table lists in-frame clones only, not all of them. The sample carries roughly 150,000 clones, around four fifths recorded once. Sample: PBMCs. The receptors shown here come from a girl aged 2-9 years in good health and CMV-seropositive.

This clone was counted only a few times. The V gene is TRBV9, the J gene TRBJ2-3; 16 bases align to TRBD2. Germline assignment: CDR1 SGDLS and CDR2 YYNGEE. The CDR3 covers 16 residues. The V segment lost 4 bases and the J segment 6 bases; nucleotides outside the gene matches: 5. The CDR3 sequence: CASSSGLAGGLDTQYF. The CDR3 bases are TGTGCCAGCAGCTCGGGACTAGCGGGAGGGCTGGATACGCAGTATTTT.

The chain couples TRBV9 to TRBJ2-3; possibly TRBD2 for D (6 bases). With 4 bases removed from V and 0 bases from J, the gap between germline ends came to 12 bases. Per the germline V gene, CDR1 is SGDLS and CDR2 is YYNGEE. There are 15 residues in the CDR3. CDR3 in amino acids: CASSPWDFSTDTQYF. In DNA form, the CDR3 reads TGTGCCAGCAGCCCCTGGGACTTTAGCACAGATACGCAGTATTTT.

The chain joins TRBV28 to TRBJ2-7; D gene ambiguous. V gave up 7 bases and J gave up 3 bases, with 22 bases separating them. Germline CDR1 is MDHEN and CDR2 is SYDVKM. The CDR3 runs to 16 residues. The CDR3 loop is CASTDTTNNLYYEQYF. The DNA for the CDR3 is TGTGCCAGCACAGATACAACCAATAACCTGTACTACGAGCAGTACTTC.

This clone showed up just a few times. This chain joins TRBV2 and TRBJ2-3, with D unresolved. The CDR3 runs 13 residues. V was trimmed by 3 bases and J by 7 bases, leaving 11 bases between them. CDR1 and CDR2 (germline): SNHLY, FYNNEI. This CDR3 reads CASSDPLVYTQYF. In DNA, the CDR3 is TGTGCCAGCAGTGACCCCCTAGTGTATACGCAGTATTTT. The full variable domain, rest sourced from reference TRBV2 and TRBJ2-3, is EPEVTQTPSHQVTQMGQEVILRCVPISNHLYFYWYRQILGQKVEFLVSFYNNEISEKSEIFDDQFSVERPDGSNFTLKIRSTKLEDSAMYFCASSDPLVYTQYFGPGTRLTVL.

As DNA, the CDR3 is TGTGCCAGTAGTAATAGACAGGGCTACACCTTC. Residues: CASSNRQGYTF. The genes are TRBV19 and TRBJ1-2; a weak D match, TRBD1 (5 bases). The V end lost 4 bases, the J end lost 8 bases, and 8 bases lay between the germline ends. Looked up from germline, CDR1 is LNHDA and CDR2 is SQIVND (reference sequence). This CDR3 comprises 11 residues. Full variable domain (remainder filled in from reference TRBV19 and TRBJ1-2): DGGITQSPKYLFRKEGQNVTLSCEQNLNHDAMYWYRQDPGQGLRLIYYSQIVNDFQKGDIAEGYSVSREKKESFPLTVTSAQKNPTAFYLCASSNRQGYTFGSGTRLTVV.

With regard to this clone: One end of the junction is discordant with germline, which a read error may explain. The chain carries TRBV27 and TRBJ2-2, with a weak D call TRBD2 (6 bases). CDR1 is MNHEY and CDR2 is SMNVEV in the germline V gene (reference sequence). The CDR3 spans 15 residues. CDR3 DNA: TGTGTCAGCAGGACGGGGGAATGGGCAACCGGGGAGCTGTTTTTT. The encoded protein is CVSRTGEWATGELFF.

CDR3 protein: CASSLGLSNQPQHF. Here the CDR3 DNA reads TGTGCCAGCAGTTTAGGACTCAGCAATCAGCCCCAGCATTTT. The V and J genes are TRBV27 and TRBJ1-5, with no clear D. This CDR3 has 14 residues. CDR1 is MNHEY, CDR2 SMNVEV, per germline (reference sequence). Trimming took off 2 bases at V and 1 base at J, with 6 bases between the two ends.

In this sample, this clone turned up once. The chain recombines TRBV28 with TRBJ2-7, with a tentative D call TRBD1 (6 bases). With 6 bases removed from V and 2 bases from J, the gap between germline ends came to 17 bases. Germline V gives CDR1 MDHEN, CDR2 SYDVKM. This CDR3 comprises 15 residues. CDR3 DNA sequence: TGTGCCAGCAGAGTCGGGCAGGGGACCCCCTACGAGCAGTACTTC. Translation: CASRVGQGTPYEQYF.

CDR3 DNA: TGTGCCAGCAGCCCGATTCCGGGACTAGCGGGAGCGAATGAGCAGTTCTTC. This translates into CASSPIPGLAGANEQFF. The V call is TRBV7-9, the J call TRBJ2-1; the match to TRBD2 covers 14 bases. Trimming cost V 5 bases and J 7 bases; bases outside gene matches: 10. This CDR3 spans 17 amino acids. Per germline, CDR1 SEHNR and CDR2 FQNEAQ (reference sequence).

This clone showed up just once. This CDR3 is CAIRRGGTLGGELFF. CDR3 sequence (DNA): TGTGCCATCAGACGAGGCGGGACCCTCGGGGGGGAGCTGTTTTTT. V and J are TRBV10-3 and TRBJ2-2, with a tentative D call TRBD2 (6 bases). Between the trimmed V and J ends, which lost 6 bases and 8 bases, there was a span of 19 bases. The CDR3 covers 15 residues. Germline values: CDR1 ENHRY, CDR2 SYGVKD.

The DNA of the CDR3 is TGTGCCAGCAGTGAATCGGGGGGGAACTATGGCTACACCTTC. This translates into CASSESGGNYGYTF. The gene calls are TRBV25-1 and TRBJ1-2; D may be TRBD1 (5 bases). Germline V gene lookup returns CDR1 MGHDK and CDR2 SYGVNS. Between the trimmed V and J ends, which lost 1 base and 2 bases, there was a span of 8 bases. The CDR3 consists of 14 residues.

CDR3 in amino acids: CSAQLGRDEFF. The CDR3 region has the DNA TGCAGTGCCCAGCTAGGAAGAGACGAGTTCTTC. J is TRBJ2-1 and V is TRBV20-1, with D uncertain. Germline-derived CDR1 and CDR2 are DFQATT and SNEGSKA (reference sequence). The germline V and J ends were trimmed by 6 bases and 14 bases, with 17 bases remaining between them. This CDR3 region has 11 residues.

V is TRBV10-3 and J is TRBJ1-2; D is unclear. The CDR3 loop spans 15 amino acids. Germline V gene data show CDR1 as ENHRY and CDR2 as SYGVKD. The germline V and J ends were trimmed by 3 bases and 8 bases, with 19 bases remaining between them. The CDR3 sequence is CAISEVLRRTLGYTF. CDR3 DNA sequence: TGTGCCATCAGTGAAGTGCTAAGGAGAACCTTGGGCTACACCTTC.

Of note for this clone: This same CDR3 is encoded by further DNA sequences in the sample. The chain carries TRBV4-1 and TRBJ1-5; TRBD1 is a possible D gene (6 bases). V was trimmed by 1 base and J by 7 bases, leaving 8 bases between them. Germline V gene lookup returns CDR1 MGHRA and CDR2 YSYEKL. This CDR3 spans 13 amino acids. The CDR3 DNA reads TGCGCCAGCAGCCAAGGAAGGGGGCAGCCCCAGCATTTT. Its translation is CASSQGRGQPQHF.

The rearrangement uses TRBV7-9 and TRBJ1-3; D is uncertain. This CDR3 is built from 17 residues. CDR1 and CDR2 from the germline V gene are SEHNR and FQNEAQ (reference sequence). The ends were cut back, 5 bases at V and 0 bases at J, with 17 bases in the middle. This CDR3 is CASSPRGRMSSGNTIYF. The CDR3 nucleotides read TGTGCCAGCAGCCCTCGAGGGCGGATGAGCTCTGGAAACACCATATATTTT.

V usage is TRBV6-1 and J usage is TRBJ2-3; 8 nucleotides agree with TRBD2. The CDR3 contains 14 residues. V shed 6 bases and J 1 base; nucleotides not matched to a gene: 3. Per germline, CDR1 MNHNS and CDR2 SASEGT. CDR3 sequence reads: CASSPGGGTDTQYF. As DNA, the CDR3 is TGTGCCAGCAGCCCGGGAGGGGGCACAGATACGCAGTATTTT.

The CDR3 DNA reads as TGTGCCTGGAGGACAGCCTACGAGCAGTACTTC. It is translated as CAWRTAYEQYF. This chain links TRBV30 with TRBJ2-7; D is perhaps TRBD1 (5 bases). The CDR3 length is 11 residues. The germline gives CDR1 GTSNPN, CDR2 SVGIG (reference sequence). The V end lost 3 bases, the J end lost 2 bases, and 5 bases lay between the germline ends. The full variable domain, its missing parts supplied by reference TRBV30 and TRBJ2-7, is SQTIHQWPATLVQPVGSPLSLECTVEGTSNPNLYWYRQAAGRGLQLLFYSVGIGQISSEVPQNLSASRPQDRQFILSSKKLLLSDSGFYLCAWRTAYEQYFGPGTRLTVT.

The chain uses TRBV2 and TRBJ1-2; tentatively, D is TRBD1 (5 bases). CDR1 SNHLY and CDR2 FYNNEI come from the germline V gene. Trimming left V 5 bases short and J 8 bases short, with 18 bases between. The CDR3 has 14 residues. The CDR3 DNA follows: TGTGCCAGCAGTCCTGATCAGGGCAGAAGGGGCTACACCTTC. It translates to CASSPDQGRRGYTF.

V and J are TRBV5-4 and TRBJ1-1, with 7 bases identical to TRBD1. This CDR3 is built from 15 residues. V gave up 2 bases and J gave up 5 bases; unmatched junction bases: 9. Germline CDR1 reads SGHNT; CDR2 reads YYREEE (reference sequence). The CDR3 bases are TGTGCCAGCAGCTTAAATAGGGGGCTCGGGACTGAAGCTTTCTTT. Residues: CASSLNRGLGTEAFF.

Of note for this clone: Other DNA sequences within the sample encode an identical CDR3. V gene TRBV30 combines with J gene TRBJ2-7, with 7 bases identical to TRBD2. The J segment lost 3 bases and the V segment lost 3 bases, leaving 8 bases of the junction unmatched. Germline V CDR1 and CDR2: GTSNPN, SVGIG (reference sequence). CDR3 length equals 14 residues. CDR3 in amino acids: CAWSTGGVLYEQYF. DNA of the CDR3: TGTGCCTGGAGCACGGGAGGAGTTCTCTACGAGCAGTACTTC.

J is TRBJ2-7 and V is TRBV6-5; 7 nucleotides match TRBD1. CDR1 is MNHEY, CDR2 SVGAGI, per germline. The CDR3 has 15 residues. V shed 1 base and J 2 bases; nucleotides not matched to a gene: 5. CDR3 amino acids: CASSYYRDRPYEQYF. CDR3 nucleotide sequence: TGTGCCAGCAGTTACTACCGGGACAGACCCTACGAGCAGTACTTC.